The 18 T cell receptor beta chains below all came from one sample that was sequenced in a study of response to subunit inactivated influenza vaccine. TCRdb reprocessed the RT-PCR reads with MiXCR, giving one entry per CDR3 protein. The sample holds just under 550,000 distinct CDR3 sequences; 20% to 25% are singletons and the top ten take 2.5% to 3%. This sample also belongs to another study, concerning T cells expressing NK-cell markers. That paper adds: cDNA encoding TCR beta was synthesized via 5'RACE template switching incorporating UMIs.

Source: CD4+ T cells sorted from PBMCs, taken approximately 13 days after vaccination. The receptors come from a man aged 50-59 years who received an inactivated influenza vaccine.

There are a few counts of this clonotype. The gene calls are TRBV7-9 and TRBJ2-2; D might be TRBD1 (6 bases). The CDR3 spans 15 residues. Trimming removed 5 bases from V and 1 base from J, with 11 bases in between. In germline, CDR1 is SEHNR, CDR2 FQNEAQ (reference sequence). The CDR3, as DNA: TGTGCCAGCAGCCCCCCGGGACAGAACACCGGGGAGCTGTTTTTT. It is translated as CASSPPGQNTGELFF.

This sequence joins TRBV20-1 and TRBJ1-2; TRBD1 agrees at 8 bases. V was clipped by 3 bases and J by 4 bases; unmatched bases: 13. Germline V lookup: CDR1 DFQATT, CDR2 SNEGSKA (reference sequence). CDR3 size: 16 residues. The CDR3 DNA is TGCAGTGCTAGCCCGTCGGGACAGGCAGTCTCCTATGGCTACACCTTC. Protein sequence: CSASPSGQAVSYGYTF.

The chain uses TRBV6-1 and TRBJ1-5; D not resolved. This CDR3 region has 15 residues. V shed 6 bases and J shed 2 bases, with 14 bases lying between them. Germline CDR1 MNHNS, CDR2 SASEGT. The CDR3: CASSSQFAGNQPQHF. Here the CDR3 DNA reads TGTGCCAGCAGCTCACAGTTCGCGGGCAATCAGCCCCAGCATTTT.

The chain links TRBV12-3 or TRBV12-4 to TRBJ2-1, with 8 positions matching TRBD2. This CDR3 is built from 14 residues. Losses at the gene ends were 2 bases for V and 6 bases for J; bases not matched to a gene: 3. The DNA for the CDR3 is TGTGCCAGCAGTTTAACGGGGGGGCTCAATGAGCAGTTCTTC. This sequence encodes CASSLTGGLNEQFF.

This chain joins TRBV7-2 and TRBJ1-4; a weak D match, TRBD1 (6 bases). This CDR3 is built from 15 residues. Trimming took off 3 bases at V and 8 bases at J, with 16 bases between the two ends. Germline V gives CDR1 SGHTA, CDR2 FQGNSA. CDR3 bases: TGTGCCAGCAGCTTGCTCCGGGACCAGGGGGAAAAACTGTTTTTT. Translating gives CASSLLRDQGEKLFF.

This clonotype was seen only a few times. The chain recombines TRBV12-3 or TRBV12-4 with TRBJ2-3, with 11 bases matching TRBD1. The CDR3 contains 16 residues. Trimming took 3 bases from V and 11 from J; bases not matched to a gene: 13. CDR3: CASSFRTGQGAIRQYF. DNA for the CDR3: TGTGCCAGCAGTTTTAGGACCGGACAGGGGGCAATAAGGCAGTATTTT.

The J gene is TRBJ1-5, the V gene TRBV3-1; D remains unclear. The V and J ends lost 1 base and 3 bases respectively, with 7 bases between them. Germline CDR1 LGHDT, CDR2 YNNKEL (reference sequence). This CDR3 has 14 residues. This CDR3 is CASSQGLINQPQHF. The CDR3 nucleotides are TGTGCCAGCAGCCAAGGTTTAATCAATCAGCCCCAGCATTTT.

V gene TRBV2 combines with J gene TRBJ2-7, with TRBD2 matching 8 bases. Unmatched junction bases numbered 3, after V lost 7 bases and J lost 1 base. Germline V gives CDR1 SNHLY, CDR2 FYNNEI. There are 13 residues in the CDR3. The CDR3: CASNLAGSYEQYF. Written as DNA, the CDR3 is TGTGCCAGCAATTTAGCGGGGTCCTACGAGCAGTACTTC.

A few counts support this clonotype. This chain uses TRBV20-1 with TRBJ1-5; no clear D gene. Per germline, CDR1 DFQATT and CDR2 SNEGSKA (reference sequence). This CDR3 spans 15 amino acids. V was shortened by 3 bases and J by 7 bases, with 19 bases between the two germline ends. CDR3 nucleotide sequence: TGCAGTGCTAGTATGAGGGCAGGACTGGGGCAGCCCCAGCATTTT. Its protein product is CSASMRAGLGQPQHF.

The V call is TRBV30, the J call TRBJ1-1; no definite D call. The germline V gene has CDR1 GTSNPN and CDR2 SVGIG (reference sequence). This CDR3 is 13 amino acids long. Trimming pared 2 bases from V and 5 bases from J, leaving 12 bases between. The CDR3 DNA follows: TGTGCCTGGAGTCTGAGTTTACGGACTGAAGCTTTCTTT. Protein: CAWSLSLRTEAFF.

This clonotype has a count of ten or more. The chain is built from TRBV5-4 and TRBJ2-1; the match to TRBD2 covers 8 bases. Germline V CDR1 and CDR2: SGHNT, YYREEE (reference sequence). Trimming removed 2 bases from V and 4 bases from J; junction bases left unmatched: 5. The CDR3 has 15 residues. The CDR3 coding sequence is TGTGCCAGCAGCTTTGGCGGGGGGTCTTACAATGAGCAGTTCTTC. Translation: CASSFGGGSYNEQFF.

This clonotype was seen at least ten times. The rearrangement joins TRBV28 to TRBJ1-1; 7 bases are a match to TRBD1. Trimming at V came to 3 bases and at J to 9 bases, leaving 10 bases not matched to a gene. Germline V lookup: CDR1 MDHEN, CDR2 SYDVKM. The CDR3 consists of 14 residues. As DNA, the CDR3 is TGTGCCAGCAGTTTGGGTGAGGGCAGGGGGAAAGCTTTCTTT. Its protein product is CASSLGEGRGKAFF.

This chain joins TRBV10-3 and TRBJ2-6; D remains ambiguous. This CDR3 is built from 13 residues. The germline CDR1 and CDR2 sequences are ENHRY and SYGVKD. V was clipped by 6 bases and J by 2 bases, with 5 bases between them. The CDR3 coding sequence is TGTGCCATCAGCGCCCCTGGGGCCAACGTCCTGACTTTC. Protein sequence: CAISAPGANVLTF.

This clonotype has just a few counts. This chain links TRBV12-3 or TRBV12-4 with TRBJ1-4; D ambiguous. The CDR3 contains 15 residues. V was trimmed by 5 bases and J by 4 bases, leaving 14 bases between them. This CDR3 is CASSPYGPINEKLFF. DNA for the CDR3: TGTGCCAGCAGTCCTTACGGGCCTATTAATGAAAAACTGTTTTTT.

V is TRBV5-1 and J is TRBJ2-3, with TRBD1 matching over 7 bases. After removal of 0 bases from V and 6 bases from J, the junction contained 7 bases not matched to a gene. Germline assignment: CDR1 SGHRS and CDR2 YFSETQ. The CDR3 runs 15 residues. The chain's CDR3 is CASSLATGQVDTQYF. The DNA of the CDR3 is TGCGCCAGCAGCTTGGCGACCGGACAGGTGGATACGCAGTATTTT.

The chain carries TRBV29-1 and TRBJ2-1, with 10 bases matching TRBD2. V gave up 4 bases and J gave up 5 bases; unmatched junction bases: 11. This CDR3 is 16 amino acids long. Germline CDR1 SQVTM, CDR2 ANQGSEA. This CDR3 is CSVVPVLAGVNNEQFF. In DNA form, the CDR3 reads TGCAGCGTTGTTCCCGTCCTAGCGGGGGTCAACAATGAGCAGTTCTTC.

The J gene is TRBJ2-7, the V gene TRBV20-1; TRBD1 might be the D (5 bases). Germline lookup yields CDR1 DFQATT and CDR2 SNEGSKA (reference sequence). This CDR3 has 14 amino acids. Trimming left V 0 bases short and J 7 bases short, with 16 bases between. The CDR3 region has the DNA TGCAGTGCTAGAGATTCGAGTGGGGCACCAGAGCAGTACTTC. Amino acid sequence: CSARDSSGAPEQYF.

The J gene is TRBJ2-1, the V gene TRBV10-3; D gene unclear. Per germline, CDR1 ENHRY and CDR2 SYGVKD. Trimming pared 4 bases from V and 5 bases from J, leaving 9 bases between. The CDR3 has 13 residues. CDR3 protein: CAISGPVDNEQFF. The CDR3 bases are TGTGCCATCAGTGGACCAGTCGACAATGAGCAGTTCTTC.